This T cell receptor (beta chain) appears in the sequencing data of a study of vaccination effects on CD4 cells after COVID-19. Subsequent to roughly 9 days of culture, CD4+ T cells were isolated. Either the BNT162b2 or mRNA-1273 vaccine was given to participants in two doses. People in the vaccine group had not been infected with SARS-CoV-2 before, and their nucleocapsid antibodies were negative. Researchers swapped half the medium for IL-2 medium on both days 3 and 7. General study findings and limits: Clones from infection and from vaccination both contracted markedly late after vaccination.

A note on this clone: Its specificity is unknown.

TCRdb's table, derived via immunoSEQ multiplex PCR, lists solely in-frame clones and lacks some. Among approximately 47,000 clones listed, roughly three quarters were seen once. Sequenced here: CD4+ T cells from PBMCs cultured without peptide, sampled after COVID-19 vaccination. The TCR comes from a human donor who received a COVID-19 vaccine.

CDR3 protein: CASSLEWNRGQETQYF. CDR3 nucleotides: TGTGCCAGCAGCTTAGAGTGGAACAGGGGCCAAGAGACCCAGTACTTC. The J gene is TRBJ2-5, the V gene TRBV7-6; 7 nucleotides line up with TRBD1. The ends lost 1 base at V and 1 base at J; junction bases unmatched: 6. CDR1 is SGHVS, CDR2 FNYEAQ, per germline. The CDR3 runs to 16 residues.